The 10 T cell receptor beta chains listed next were all sequenced from one sample in a study of post-analysis software for immune sequencing data. Study-level points and caveats: Patients carried a few TRBV segments more frequently than controls did, and TRBV5-6, TRBV5-1 and TRBV20-1 were among them.

Included in the TCR beta cDNA libraries were unique molecular identifiers. Using its own MiXCR run on the PCR reads, TCRdb lists one record per CDR3 protein. The sample holds approximately 150,000 distinct CDR3 sequences, approximately 31% seen once. Their antigens are not known. The source material was blood. The source is a girl aged 10 to 17 with multiple sclerosis.

This clonotype was counted at least ten times. The J gene is TRBJ2-7, the V gene TRBV6-2 or TRBV6-3; D unclear. Germline V gives CDR1 MNHEY, CDR2 SVGEGT. V was shortened by 3 bases and J by 1 base, with 7 bases between the two germline ends. The CDR3 covers 13 residues. The DNA for the CDR3 is TGTGCCAGCAGTTATCTCCAGTCCTACGAGCAGTACTTC. This encodes CASSYLQSYEQYF.

This clonotype was counted many times. V gene TRBV10-3 combines with J gene TRBJ1-2; D unclear. V lost 7 bases and J lost 2, with 8 bases in between. The CDR3 spans 12 residues. Germline-derived CDR1 and CDR2 are ENHRY and SYGVKD. CDR3 region: CAITGLNYGYTF. For the CDR3, the DNA is TGTGCCATCACGGGCCTGAACTATGGCTACACCTTC.

This clonotype was picked up many times. One end of the junction varies from germline; a read error may be responsible. The gene calls are TRBV5-1 and TRBJ2-3; D is ambiguous. The CDR3 loop spans 11 amino acids. Germline values: CDR1 SGHRS, CDR2 YFSETQ. The CDR3 spells CASSLEDTQYF. CDR3 sequence (DNA): TGTGCCAGCAGCTTGGAAGATACGCAGTATTTT.

As concerns this clonotype: With a much larger clone just one base away, this may be a read error. The genes are TRBV12-3 or TRBV12-4 and TRBJ1-2; D gene uncertain. The CDR3 has 14 amino acids. Trimming left V 2 bases short and J 3 bases short, with 10 bases between. The CDR3 reads CASSLPGSDYGYTF. Written as DNA, the CDR3 is TGTGCCAGCAGTTTACCGGGGTCTGACTATGGCTACACCTTC.

This clonotype was observed a handful of times. V usage is TRBV28 and J usage is TRBJ1-5; 7 nucleotides align to TRBD1. Germline V gives CDR1 MDHEN, CDR2 SYDVKM. The CDR3 runs to 14 residues. The trim removed 3 bases at V and 4 bases at J, leaving 3 bases unmatched. This CDR3 reads CASSFLQGNQPQHF. CDR3 nucleotide sequence: TGTGCCAGCAGTTTTCTACAGGGGAATCAGCCCCAGCATTTT.

This clonotype is a singleton in its sample. V and J are TRBV20-1 and TRBJ2-1; no clear D gene. V lost 5 bases, J lost 5 bases, and 7 bases lay in between. Germline V gives CDR1 DFQATT, CDR2 SNEGSKA (reference sequence). The CDR3 totals 11 residues. In DNA, the CDR3 is TGCAGTGCTTCACGAAACAATGAGCAGTTCTTC. This translates into CSASRNNEQFF.

V usage is TRBV9 and J usage is TRBJ1-1; TRBD1 matches at 9 bases. The germline V gene encodes CDR1 SGDLS and CDR2 YYNGEE. This CDR3 spans 16 amino acids. With 3 bases clipped from V and 0 bases from J, the junction kept 6 bases outside the gene matches. The CDR3 protein is CASSGGQGIMNTEAFF. CDR3 nucleotides: TGTGCCAGCAGCGGCGGACAGGGGATAATGAACACTGAAGCTTTCTTT. Together with reference TRBV9 and TRBJ1-1, the CDR3 gives the full variable domain: DSGVTQTPKHLITATGQRVTLRCSPRSGDLSVYWYQQSLDQGLQFLIQYYNGEERAKGNILERFSAQQFPDLHSELNLSSLELGDSALYFCASSGGQGIMNTEAFFGQGTRLTVV.

The chain couples TRBV5-6 to TRBJ2-7; the D gene is possibly TRBD2 (7 bases). The CDR3 has 17 residues. The V end was cut by 0 bases, the J end by 0 bases, with 16 bases between. Germline V lookup: CDR1 SGHDT, CDR2 YYEEEE. Here the CDR3 reads CASSLGGRGLSSYEQYF. In DNA form, the CDR3 reads TGTGCCAGCAGCTTGGGGGGGCGGGGGCTCTCCTCCTACGAGCAGTACTTC.

The chain employs TRBV29-1 and TRBJ2-5, with 10 bases identical to TRBD1. The V gene's germline CDR1 is SQVTM and CDR2 ANQGSEA. Germline trimming cut 7 bases from V and 11 bases from J; bases unmatched to any gene: 13. CDR3 size: 13 residues. In DNA form, the CDR3 reads TGCAGCGCCCGACAGGGGGCCCGCAATGAGCAGTACTTC. It translates to CSARQGARNEQYF.

This clonotype was detected only a few times. The chain carries TRBV5-1 and TRBJ2-1; 9 nucleotides line up with TRBD1. Unmatched junction bases numbered 18, after V lost 0 bases and J lost 8 bases. Germline V gene sequence: CDR1 SGHRS, CDR2 YFSETQ. This CDR3 is built from 19 residues. The CDR3 spells CASSLVWDRVSKRRHEQFF. CDR3 DNA sequence: TGCGCCAGCAGCTTGGTGTGGGACAGGGTAAGCAAACGCAGGCATGAGCAGTTCTTC.